This record looks at one T cell receptor beta chain sequence and its context. This clonotype was seen a few times. Its antigen is unknown. No base quality values were provided; no much bigger clone lies one nucleotide off. PBMCs were isolated by Ficoll-Paque density gradient centrifugation. TCRdb lists the instrument as Illumina NovaSeq 6000. TCRalpha and TCRbeta cDNA libraries were built by 5'RACE with constant-segment primers, adding sample barcodes and unique molecular identifiers. RNA was extracted from every sample with Trizol reagent. Library amplification was performed in two PCR steps, and a second sample barcode and Illumina TruSeq adapters were introduced in the second step. Libraries were sequenced on an Illumina NovaSeq with 2 x 150 bp paired-end reads. On the study's bioinformatics: Demultiplexing of reads and collapsing into UMI-guided consensus sequences were performed with migec v1.2.7. With mixcr v2.1.11, UMI consensuses were aligned to TRA and TRB V and J templates and assembled into clonotypes. A clonotype was counted as expanded or contracted only if both edgeR and NoisET called the change significant, with noise models trained on biological replicates. For edgeR calls, a false discovery rate-adjusted p below 0.01 and a log2 fold-change threshold of 1 were applied. PCA with hierarchical clustering of max-normalized trajectories of the 1000 most abundant clonotypes was used as exploratory dynamics analysis. The CD4 or CD8 phenotype of responding clones was assigned using the separately sequenced CD4+ and CD8+ repertoires. Through fastp at Q25 and MiXCR, TCRdb rebuilt clones from the public reads, retaining in-frame beta chains. Every distinct CDR3 protein forms one entry, paired with its most common genes and DNA. The V and J calls here are based on TCRdb, not the publication. The sample includes 250,000 or so distinct CDR3 sequences, with roughly 18% observed a single time. 23% of the sample is held by the ten biggest clonotypes.

The data were obtained in a study of T-cell memory formation after mild COVID-19 (dated by TCRdb to the early 2020s). For context, the study as a whole: TCR sequence clusters from the two donors were found to be largely donor specific. Longitudinal TCRalpha and TCRbeta repertoire sequencing tracked T-cell clones expanding and contracting after mild COVID-19 in a couple of donors. Two young, previously healthy adult volunteers made up the cohort, one male and one female.

The CDR1 and CDR2 encoded by the germline V gene are LGHNA and YSLEER. Germline trimming: 6 bases from V, 5 bases from J; junction bases outside gene matches: 8. There are 15 amino acids in the CDR3, from cysteine to phenylalanine inclusive. Just CDR3 DNA is preserved here, 45 bases in frame from base 1. General conclusions and limits of the study: Clones that contracted from day 15 to 85 showed balanced CD4/CD8 phenotypes, whereas a second wave of clones that expanded from day 15 to 37 leaned towards CD4+. The detection of some responding clones in pre-infection memory suggests that pre-existing cross-reactive memory T cells joined the SARS-CoV-2 response. SARS-CoV-2 specificity of the second-wave clones peaking on day 37 was not confirmed. The study included only a couple of mild cases, and larger cohorts that include severe cases with pre-infection samples were judged to be necessary. Contracting CD4+ clones were located mainly in the CM and EM memory subsets, whereas CD8+ clones were found to be enriched in EMRA.

The receptor comes from a man aged 18 to 29 who had mild COVID-19 (a few samples of this study predate the infection). The sample titles of this study are shuffled in the database, so cell type and time point are left out; the donor was told from shared clones. The material sequenced was PBMCs or a T cell subset sorted from them (not recorded which). Here the chain combines TRBV4-3 and TRBJ1-2, and TRBD1 matches 11 of the central bases. CDR3 region: CASRPGQGAWYGYTF. The nucleotides are TGCGCCAGCAGACCCGGACAGGGGGCGTGGTATGGCTACACCTTC.